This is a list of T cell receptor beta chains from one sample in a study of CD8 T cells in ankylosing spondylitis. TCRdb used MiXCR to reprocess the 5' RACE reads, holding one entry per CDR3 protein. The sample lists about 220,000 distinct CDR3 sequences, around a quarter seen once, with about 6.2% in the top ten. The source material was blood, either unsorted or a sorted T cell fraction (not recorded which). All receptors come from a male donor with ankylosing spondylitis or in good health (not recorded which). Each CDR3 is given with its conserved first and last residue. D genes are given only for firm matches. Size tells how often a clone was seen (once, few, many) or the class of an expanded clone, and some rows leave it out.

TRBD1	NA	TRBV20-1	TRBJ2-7	CSAQSGTGVLPTYEQYF	TGCAGTGCTCAGTCCGGGACAGGGGTCCTCCCGACCTACGAGCAGTACTTC
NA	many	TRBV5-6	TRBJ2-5	CASSFAGAQETQYF	TGTGCCAGCAGCTTTGCCGGGGCCCAAGAGACCCAGTACTTC
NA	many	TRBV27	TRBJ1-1	CASSSEGRTEAFF	TGTGCCAGCAGCTCCGAGGGGAGGACTGAAGCTTTCTTT
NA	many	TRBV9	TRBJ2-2	CASSARTPGELFF	TGTGCCAGCAGCGCCCGGACCCCCGGGGAGCTGTTTTTT
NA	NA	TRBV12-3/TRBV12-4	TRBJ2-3	CASSPSVGGTDTQYF	TGTGCCAGCAGTCCATCGGTGGGCGGCACAGATACGCAGTATTTT
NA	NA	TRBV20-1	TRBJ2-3	CSASRDPSTDTQYF	TGCAGTGCTAGTCGGGACCCCTCCACAGATACGCAGTATTTT
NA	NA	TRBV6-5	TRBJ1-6	CASTAQNSPLHF	TGTGCCAGCACTGCTCAAAATTCACCCCTCCACTTT
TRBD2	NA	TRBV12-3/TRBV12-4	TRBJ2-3	CASSLYLAGLYF	TGTGCCAGCAGTTTATACCTAGCGGGTCTGTATTTT
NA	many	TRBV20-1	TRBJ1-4	CSAPQGGSEKLFF	TGCAGTGCACCACAGGGCGGCAGTGAAAAACTGTTTTTT
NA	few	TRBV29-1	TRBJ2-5	CSVEAGGRGETQYF	TGCAGCGTTGAAGCCGGGGGCCGAGGGGAGACCCAGTACTTC
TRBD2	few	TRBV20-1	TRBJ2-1	CSARGGTSGRNGINEQFF	TGCAGTGCTAGAGGCGGGACTAGCGGGAGAAACGGGATAAATGAGCAGTTCTTC
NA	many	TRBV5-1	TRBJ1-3	CASSFSGASGNTIYF	TGCGCCAGCAGCTTTTCGGGGGCCTCTGGAAACACCATATATTTT
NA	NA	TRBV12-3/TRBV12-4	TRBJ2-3	CASSFWVTDTQYF	TGTGCCAGCAGTTTTTGGGTCACAGATACGCAGTATTTT
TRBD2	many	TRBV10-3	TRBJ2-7	CAISGTSGRISSYEQYF	TGTGCCATCAGCGGGACTAGCGGGCGCATTAGCTCCTACGAGCAGTACTTC
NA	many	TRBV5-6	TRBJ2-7	CASSLLSRRNYEQYF	TGTGCCAGCAGCTTATTGTCTCGGAGAAACTACGAGCAGTACTTC
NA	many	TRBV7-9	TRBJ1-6	CASSLGSYNSPLHF	TGTGCCAGCAGCTTAGGATCCTATAATTCACCCCTCCACTTT
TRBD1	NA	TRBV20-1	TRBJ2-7	CSPLDRGLSYEQYF	TGCAGCCCGCTTGACAGGGGGCTATCTTACGAGCAGTACTTC
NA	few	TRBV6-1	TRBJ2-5	CASRRDGEWAQYF	TGTGCCAGCAGGAGGGACGGCGAATGGGCCCAGTACTTC
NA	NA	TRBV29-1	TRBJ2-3	CSTGEPTDTQYF	TGCAGCACTGGCGAGCCCACAGATACGCAGTATTTT
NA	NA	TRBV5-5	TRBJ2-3	CASSWGPTDTQYF	TGTGCCAGCAGCTGGGGGCCCACAGATACGCAGTATTTT
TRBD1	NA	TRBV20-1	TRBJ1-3	CSAGTGIGNTIYF	TGCAGTGCTGGGACAGGGATAGGAAACACCATATATTTT
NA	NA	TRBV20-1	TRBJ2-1	CSARVLDEQFF	TGCAGTGCTAGAGTCTTGGATGAGCAGTTCTTC
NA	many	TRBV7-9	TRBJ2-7	CASSLASEGSEQYF	TGTGCCAGCAGCTTAGCGTCGGAAGGGAGCGAGCAGTACTTC
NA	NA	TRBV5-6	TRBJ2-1	CASSSRDLYNEQFF	TGTGCCAGCAGCTCGAGGGACTTGTACAATGAGCAGTTCTTC
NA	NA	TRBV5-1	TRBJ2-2	CASSLSLAEGTGELFF	TGCGCCAGCAGCTTGTCGTTAGCGGAAGGCACCGGGGAGCTGTTTTTT
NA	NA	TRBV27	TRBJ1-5	CASTSLGAGSQPQHF	TGTGCCAGCACCTCCTTAGGGGCGGGGAGTCAGCCCCAGCATTTT
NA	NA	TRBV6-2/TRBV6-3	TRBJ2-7	CASTRKGLYEQYF	TGTGCCAGCACTAGAAAGGGACTCTACGAGCAGTACTTC
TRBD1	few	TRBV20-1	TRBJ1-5	CSAGDRVTAQHF	TGCAGTGCCGGGGACAGGGTTACGGCCCAGCATTTT
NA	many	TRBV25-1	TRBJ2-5	CASRNPPVETQYF	TGTGCCAGCCGAAATCCACCAGTAGAGACCCAGTACTTC
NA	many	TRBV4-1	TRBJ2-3	CASSQDSQARDTQYF	TGCGCCAGCAGCCAAGATTCCCAGGCCCGAGATACGCAGTATTTT
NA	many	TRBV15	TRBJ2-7	CATSFGGSSYEQYF	TGTGCCACCAGCTTCGGCGGATCGTCCTACGAGCAGTACTTC
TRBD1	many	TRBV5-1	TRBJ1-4	CASSLQGRVLGEKLFF	TGCGCCAGCAGCTTACAGGGGAGGGTATTGGGTGAAAAACTGTTTTTT
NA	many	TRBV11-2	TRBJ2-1	CASSLHRYNEQFF	TGTGCCAGCAGCTTGCACCGCTACAATGAGCAGTTCTTC
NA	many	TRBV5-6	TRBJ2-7	CASTGSPGRSYEQYF	TGTGCCAGCACCGGCAGCCCGGGACGATCCTACGAGCAGTACTTC
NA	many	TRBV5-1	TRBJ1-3	CASSLAGDSGNTIYF	TGCGCCAGCAGCTTGGCCGGAGACTCTGGAAACACCATATATTTT
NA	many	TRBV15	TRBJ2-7	CATSRGERSSYEQYF	TGTGCCACCAGCAGAGGTGAGCGTAGCTCCTACGAGCAGTACTTC
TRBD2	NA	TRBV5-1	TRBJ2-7	CASSLELGTISSYEQYF	TGCGCCAGCAGCTTGGAGTTAGGGACTATCTCCTCCTACGAGCAGTACTTC
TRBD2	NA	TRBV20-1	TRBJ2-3	CSARLAGPIDTQYF	TGCAGTGCGAGACTAGCGGGACCGATAGATACGCAGTATTTT
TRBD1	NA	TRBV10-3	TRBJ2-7	CATGQEPSYEQYF	TGTGCCACAGGACAGGAACCCTCCTACGAGCAGTACTTC
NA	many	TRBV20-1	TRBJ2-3	CSASSVAGHTDTQYF	TGCAGTGCTAGCTCGGTCGCGGGACACACAGATACGCAGTATTTT
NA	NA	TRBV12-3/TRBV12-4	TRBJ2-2	CASRYRVPQNTGELFF	TGTGCCAGCCGTTACAGGGTCCCCCAGAACACCGGGGAGCTGTTTTTT
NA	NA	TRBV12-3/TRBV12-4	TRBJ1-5	CASSLIYSNQPQHF	TGTGCCAGCAGTTTAATCTATAGCAATCAGCCCCAGCATTTT
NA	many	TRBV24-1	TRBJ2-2	CATSPDGYTGELFF	TGTGCCACCAGTCCGGACGGCTACACCGGGGAGCTGTTTTTT
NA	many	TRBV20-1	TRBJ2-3	CSARETSWAQYF	TGCAGTGCTAGAGAGACCTCCTGGGCGCAGTATTTT
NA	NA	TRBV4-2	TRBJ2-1	CASSQVPTPGLAYEQFF	TGTGCCAGCAGCCAAGTACCTACCCCGGGTCTCGCTTATGAGCAGTTCTTC
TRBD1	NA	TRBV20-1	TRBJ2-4	CSARELTGDHLAKNIQYF	TGCAGTGCTAGAGAACTTACAGGGGACCACCTAGCCAAAAACATTCAGTACTTC
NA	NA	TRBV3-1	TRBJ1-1	CASSQVGRAFF	TGTGCCAGCAGCCAAGTGGGGCGGGCTTTCTTT
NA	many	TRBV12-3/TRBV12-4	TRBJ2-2	CASSPTGRTNTGELFF	TGTGCCAGCAGTCCGACGGGACGAACGAACACCGGGGAGCTGTTTTTT
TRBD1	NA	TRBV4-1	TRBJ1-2	CASSLGTGYAYGYTF	TGCGCCAGCAGCCTCGGGACAGGCTACGCCTATGGCTACACCTTC
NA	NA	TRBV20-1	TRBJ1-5	CSASRGNQPQHF	TGCAGTGCTAGCAGGGGAAATCAGCCCCAGCATTTT
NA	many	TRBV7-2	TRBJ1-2	CASSPASVHGYTF	TGTGCCAGCAGCCCAGCGTCGGTTCATGGCTACACCTTC
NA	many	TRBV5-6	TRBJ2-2	CASRRSRGTGELFF	TGTGCCAGCAGGCGTAGCAGGGGCACCGGGGAGCTGTTTTTT
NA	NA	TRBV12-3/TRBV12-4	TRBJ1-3	CASSPTVPGNTIYF	TGTGCCAGCAGCCCGACAGTCCCTGGAAACACCATATATTTT
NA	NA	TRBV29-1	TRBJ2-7	CSVGDHYEQYF	TGCAGCGTTGGGGACCACTACGAGCAGTACTTC
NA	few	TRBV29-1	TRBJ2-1	CSVCVSSYNEQFF	TGCAGCGTCTGTGTCTCCTCCTACAATGAGCAGTTCTTC
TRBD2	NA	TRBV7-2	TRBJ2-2	CASSAPGLVFGELFF	TGTGCCAGCAGCGCGCCGGGACTAGTTTTCGGGGAGCTGTTTTTT
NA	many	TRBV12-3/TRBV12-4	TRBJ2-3	CASRQLIGTADTQYF	TGTGCCAGCAGACAACTCATCGGCACAGCAGATACGCAGTATTTT
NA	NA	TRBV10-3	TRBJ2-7	CAISQQAEQYF	TGTGCCATCAGCCAACAAGCTGAGCAGTACTTC